The clone carrying this TCR beta chain came up a few times. The sample is drawn from a study of cytomegalovirus exposure and HLA in healthy donors. With 60 Vbeta and 13 Jbeta primers, the PCR was carried out. Clones were read by immunoSEQ multiplex PCR, and TCRdb kept only the in-frame ones, dropping some. The top ten clones hold 3% to 3.5% of a sample with roughly 120,000 clones, 9% to 10% of them seen once. The CDR3 has 13 residues. CDR1 SGHNT and CDR2 YYREEE come from the germline V gene (reference sequence). Trimming removed 1 base from V and 3 bases from J, with 8 bases in between. The chain has TRBV5-4 and TRBJ2-7, with D possibly being TRBD1 (5 bases). Sequenced sample: PBMCs. The clonotype originates from a young man in good health and CMV-seronegative. The CDR3 protein is CASSLQGLYEQYF. The CDR3 region has the DNA TGTGCCAGCAGCTTGCAGGGCCTCTACGAGCAGTACTTC.